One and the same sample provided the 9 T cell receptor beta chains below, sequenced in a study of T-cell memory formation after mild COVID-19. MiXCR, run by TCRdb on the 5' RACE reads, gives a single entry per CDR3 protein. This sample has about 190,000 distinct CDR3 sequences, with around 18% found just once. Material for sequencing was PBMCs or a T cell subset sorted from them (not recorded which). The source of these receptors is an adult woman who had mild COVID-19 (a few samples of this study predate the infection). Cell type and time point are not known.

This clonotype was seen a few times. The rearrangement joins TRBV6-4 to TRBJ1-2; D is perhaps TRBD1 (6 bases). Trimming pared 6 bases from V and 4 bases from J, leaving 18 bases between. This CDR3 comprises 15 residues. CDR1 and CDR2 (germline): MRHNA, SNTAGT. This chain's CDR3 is CASRPGHSGTYGYTF. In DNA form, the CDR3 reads TGTGCCAGCAGACCGGGACACTCTGGTACCTATGGCTACACCTTC.

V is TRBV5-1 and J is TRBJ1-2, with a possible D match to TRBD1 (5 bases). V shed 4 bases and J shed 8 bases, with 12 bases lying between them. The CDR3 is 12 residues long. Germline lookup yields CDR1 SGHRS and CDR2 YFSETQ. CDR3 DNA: TGCGCCAGCAGCGACCCGGGGCGCGGCTACACCTTC. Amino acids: CASSDPGRGYTF.

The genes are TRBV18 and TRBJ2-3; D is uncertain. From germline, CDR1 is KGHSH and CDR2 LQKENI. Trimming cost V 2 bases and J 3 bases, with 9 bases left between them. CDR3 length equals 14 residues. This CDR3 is CASSPTLGTDTQYF. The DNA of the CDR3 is TGTGCCAGCTCACCAACTTTAGGGACAGATACGCAGTATTTT.

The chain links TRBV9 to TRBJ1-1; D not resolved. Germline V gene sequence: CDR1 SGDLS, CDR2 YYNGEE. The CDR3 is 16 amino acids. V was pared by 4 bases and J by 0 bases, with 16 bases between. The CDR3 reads CASSPRPMGVNTEAFF. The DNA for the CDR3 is TGTGCCAGCAGCCCCAGACCTATGGGAGTGAACACTGAAGCTTTCTTT.

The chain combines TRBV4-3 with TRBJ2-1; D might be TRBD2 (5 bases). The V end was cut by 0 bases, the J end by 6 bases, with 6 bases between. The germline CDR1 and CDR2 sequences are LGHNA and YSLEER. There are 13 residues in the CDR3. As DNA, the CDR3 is TGCGCCAGCAGCCAAGAGCGGGTCAATGAGCAGTTCTTC. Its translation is CASSQERVNEQFF.

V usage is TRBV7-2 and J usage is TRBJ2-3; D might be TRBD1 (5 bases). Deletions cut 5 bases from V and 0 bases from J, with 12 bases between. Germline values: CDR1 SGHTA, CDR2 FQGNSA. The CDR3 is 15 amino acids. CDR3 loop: CASSLLRGSTDTQYF. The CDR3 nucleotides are TGTGCCAGCAGCCTGCTAAGGGGTAGCACAGATACGCAGTATTTT.

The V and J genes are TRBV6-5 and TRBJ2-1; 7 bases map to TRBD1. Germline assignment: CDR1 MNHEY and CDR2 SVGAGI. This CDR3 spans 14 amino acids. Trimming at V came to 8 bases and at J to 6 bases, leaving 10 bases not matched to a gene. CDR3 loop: CASANSGQTNEQFF. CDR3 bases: TGTGCCAGCGCGAATTCGGGACAGACCAATGAGCAGTTCTTC.

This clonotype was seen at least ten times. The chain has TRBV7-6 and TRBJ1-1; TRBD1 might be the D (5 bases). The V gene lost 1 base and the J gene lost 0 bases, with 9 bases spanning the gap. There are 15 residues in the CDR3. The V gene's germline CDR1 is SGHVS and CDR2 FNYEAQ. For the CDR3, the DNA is TGTGCCAGCAGCTTAGTCCCAGGGATGAACACTGAAGCTTTCTTT. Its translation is CASSLVPGMNTEAFF.

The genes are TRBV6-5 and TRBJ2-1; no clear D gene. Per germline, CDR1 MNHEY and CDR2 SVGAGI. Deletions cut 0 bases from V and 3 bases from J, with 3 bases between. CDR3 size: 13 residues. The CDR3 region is CASSYSDYNEQFF. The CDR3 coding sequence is TGTGCCAGCAGTTACTCGGACTACAATGAGCAGTTCTTC.